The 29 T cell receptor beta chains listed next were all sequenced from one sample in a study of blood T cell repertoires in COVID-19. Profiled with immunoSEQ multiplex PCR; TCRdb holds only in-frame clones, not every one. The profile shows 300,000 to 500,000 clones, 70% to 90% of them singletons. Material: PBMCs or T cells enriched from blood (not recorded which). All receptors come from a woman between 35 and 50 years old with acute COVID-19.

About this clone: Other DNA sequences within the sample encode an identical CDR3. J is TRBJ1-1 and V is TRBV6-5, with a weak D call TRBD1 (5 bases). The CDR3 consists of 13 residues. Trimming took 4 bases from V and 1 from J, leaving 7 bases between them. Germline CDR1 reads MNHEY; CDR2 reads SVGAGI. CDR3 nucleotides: TGTGCCAGCAGTTCTACAGGGAACACTGAAGCTTTCTTT. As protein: CASSSTGNTEAFF.

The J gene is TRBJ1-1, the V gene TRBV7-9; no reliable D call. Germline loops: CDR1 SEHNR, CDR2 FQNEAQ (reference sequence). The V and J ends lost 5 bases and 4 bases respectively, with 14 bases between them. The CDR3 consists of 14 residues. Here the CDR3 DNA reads TGTGCCAGCAGCCCGCCGGTCCGGAGCACTGAAGCTTTCTTT. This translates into CASSPPVRSTEAFF.

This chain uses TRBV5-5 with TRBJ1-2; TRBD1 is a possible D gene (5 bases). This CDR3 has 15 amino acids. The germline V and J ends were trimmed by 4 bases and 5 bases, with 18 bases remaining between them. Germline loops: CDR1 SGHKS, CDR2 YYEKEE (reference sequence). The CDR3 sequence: CASSNAGTGVYGYTF. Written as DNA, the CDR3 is TGTGCCAGCAGCAACGCGGGGACCGGAGTTTATGGCTACACCTTC.

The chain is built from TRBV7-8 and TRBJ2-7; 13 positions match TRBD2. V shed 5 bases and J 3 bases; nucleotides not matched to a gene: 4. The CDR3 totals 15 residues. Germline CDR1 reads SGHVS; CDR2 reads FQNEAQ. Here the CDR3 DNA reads TGTGCCAGCAGCGCCTGGACTAGCGGGGGCTACGAGCAGTACTTC. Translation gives CASSAWTSGGYEQYF.

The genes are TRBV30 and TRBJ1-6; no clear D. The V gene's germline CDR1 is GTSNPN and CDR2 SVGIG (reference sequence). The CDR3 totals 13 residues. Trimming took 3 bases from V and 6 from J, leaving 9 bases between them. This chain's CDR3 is CAWSESGNSPLHF. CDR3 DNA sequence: TGTGCCTGGAGCGAGTCCGGTAATTCACCCCTCCACTTT. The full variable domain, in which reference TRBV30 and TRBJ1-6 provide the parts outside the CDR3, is SQTIHQWPATLVQPVGSPLSLECTVEGTSNPNLYWYRQAAGRGLQLLFYSVGIGQISSEVPQNLSASRPQDRQFILSSKKLLLSDSGFYLCAWSESGNSPLHFGNGTRLTVT.

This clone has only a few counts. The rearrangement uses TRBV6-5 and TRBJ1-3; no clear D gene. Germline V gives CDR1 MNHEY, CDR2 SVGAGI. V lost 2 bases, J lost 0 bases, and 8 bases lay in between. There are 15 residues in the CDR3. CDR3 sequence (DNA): TGTGCCAGCAGTTACGATAGACACTCTGGAAACACCATATATTTT. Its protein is CASSYDRHSGNTIYF.

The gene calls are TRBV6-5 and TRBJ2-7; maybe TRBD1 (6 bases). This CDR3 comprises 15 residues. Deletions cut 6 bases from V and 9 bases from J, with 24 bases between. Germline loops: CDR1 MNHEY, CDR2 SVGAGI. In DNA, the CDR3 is TGTGCCAGCAGCAGAAGGACAGAGGGCCTGGGCGTGCAGTACTTC. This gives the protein CASSRRTEGLGVQYF.

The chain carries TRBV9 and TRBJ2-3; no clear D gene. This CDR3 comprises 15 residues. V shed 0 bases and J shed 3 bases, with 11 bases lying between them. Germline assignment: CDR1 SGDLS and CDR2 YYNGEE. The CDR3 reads CASSVALIETDTQYF. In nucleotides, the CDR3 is TGTGCCAGCAGCGTAGCTTTAATAGAAACAGATACGCAGTATTTT.

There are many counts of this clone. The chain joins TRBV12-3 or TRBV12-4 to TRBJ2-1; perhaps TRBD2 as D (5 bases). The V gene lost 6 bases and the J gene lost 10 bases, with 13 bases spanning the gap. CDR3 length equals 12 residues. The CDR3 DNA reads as TGTGCCAGCAGGACGCCCACGGGGGAGCAGTTCTTC. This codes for CASRTPTGEQFF.

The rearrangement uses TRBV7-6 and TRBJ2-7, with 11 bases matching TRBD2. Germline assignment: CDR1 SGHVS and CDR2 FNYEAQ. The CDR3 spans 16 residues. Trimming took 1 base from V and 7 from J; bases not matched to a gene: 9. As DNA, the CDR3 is TGTGCCAGCAGCTTAGGGCTAGCGGGGGGCTCTGGGGAGCAGTACTTC. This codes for CASSLGLAGGSGEQYF.

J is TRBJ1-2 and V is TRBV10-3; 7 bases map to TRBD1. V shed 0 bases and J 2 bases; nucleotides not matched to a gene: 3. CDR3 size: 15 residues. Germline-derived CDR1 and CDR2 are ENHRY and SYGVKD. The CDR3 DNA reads TGTGCCATCAGTGAGTCGACAGGGACGAACTATGGCTACACCTTC. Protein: CAISESTGTNYGYTF.

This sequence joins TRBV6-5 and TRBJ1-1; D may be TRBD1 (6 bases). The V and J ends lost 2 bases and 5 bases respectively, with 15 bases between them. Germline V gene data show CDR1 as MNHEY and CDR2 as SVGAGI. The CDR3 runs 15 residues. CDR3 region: CASSYAYREGTEAFF. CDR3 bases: TGTGCCAGCAGTTACGCTTACAGGGAGGGGACTGAAGCTTTCTTT.

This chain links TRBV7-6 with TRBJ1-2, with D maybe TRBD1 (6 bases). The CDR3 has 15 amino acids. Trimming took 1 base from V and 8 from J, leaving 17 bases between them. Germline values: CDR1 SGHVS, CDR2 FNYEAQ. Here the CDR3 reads CASSLDAGQLGGYTF. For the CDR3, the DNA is TGTGCCAGCAGCTTAGACGCCGGACAGTTGGGGGGCTACACCTTC.

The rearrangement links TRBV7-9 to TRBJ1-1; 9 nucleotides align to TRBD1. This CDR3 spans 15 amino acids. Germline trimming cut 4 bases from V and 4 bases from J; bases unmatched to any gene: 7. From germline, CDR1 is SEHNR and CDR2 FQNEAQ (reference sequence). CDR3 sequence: CASSSQGAQGTEAFF. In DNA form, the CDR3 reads TGTGCCAGCAGCTCACAGGGGGCGCAGGGCACTGAAGCTTTCTTT.

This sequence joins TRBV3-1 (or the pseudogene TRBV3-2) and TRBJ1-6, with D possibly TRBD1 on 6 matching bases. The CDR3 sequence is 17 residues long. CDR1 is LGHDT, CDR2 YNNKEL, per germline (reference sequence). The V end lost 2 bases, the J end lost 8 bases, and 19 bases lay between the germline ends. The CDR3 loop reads CASSQNFGVGGDSPLHF. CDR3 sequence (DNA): TGTGCCAGCAGCCAAAATTTCGGGGTTGGGGGCGATTCACCCCTCCACTTT.

The chain's CDR3 is CASSPGIYGYTF. CDR3 sequence (DNA): TGTGCCAGTAGCCCCGGGATATATGGCTACACCTTC. The gene calls are TRBV19 and TRBJ1-2; D not resolved. V gave up 6 bases and J gave up 5 bases, with 10 bases separating them. There are 12 residues in the CDR3. In germline, CDR1 is LNHDA, CDR2 SQIVND (reference sequence).

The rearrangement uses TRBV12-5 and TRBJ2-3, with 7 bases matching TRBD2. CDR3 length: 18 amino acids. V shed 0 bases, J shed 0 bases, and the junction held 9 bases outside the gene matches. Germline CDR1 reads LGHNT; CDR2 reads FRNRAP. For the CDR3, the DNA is TGTGCTAGTGGTTTGGTAGTCTGGGAGGGCCCGAGCACAGATACGCAGTATTTT. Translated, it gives CASGLVVWEGPSTDTQYF.

Here the CDR3 reads CASSIGQGYNSPLHF. As DNA, the CDR3 is TGTGCCAGCTCAATAGGTCAGGGTTATAATTCACCCCTCCACTTT. The chain is built from TRBV18 and TRBJ1-6; tentative D call: TRBD1 (5 bases). Trimming removed 5 bases from V and 4 bases from J, with 12 bases in between. The germline gives CDR1 KGHSH, CDR2 LQKENI. The CDR3 sequence is 15 residues long.

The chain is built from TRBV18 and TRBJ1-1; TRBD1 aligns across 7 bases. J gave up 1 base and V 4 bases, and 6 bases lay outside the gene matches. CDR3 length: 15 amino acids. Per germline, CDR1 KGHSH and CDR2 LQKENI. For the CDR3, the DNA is TGTGCCAGCTCACAGGACAGGTTGGGGAACACTGAAGCTTTCTTT. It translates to CASSQDRLGNTEAFF.

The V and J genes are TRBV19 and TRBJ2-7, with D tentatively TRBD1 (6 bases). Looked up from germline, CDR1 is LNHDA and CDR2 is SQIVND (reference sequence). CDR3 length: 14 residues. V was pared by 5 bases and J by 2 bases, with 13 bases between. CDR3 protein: CASSPGTLAYEQYF. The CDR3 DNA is TGTGCCAGTAGTCCTGGGACACTAGCCTACGAGCAGTACTTC.

CDR3 residues: CASSSVTNSYNSPLHF. DNA for the CDR3: TGTGCCAGCAGCTCGGTCACGAACTCCTATAATTCACCCCTCCACTTT. The genes are TRBV11-2 and TRBJ1-6; no firm D call. This CDR3 contains 16 residues. CDR1 and CDR2 from the germline V gene are SGHAT and FQNNGV. The V end lost 4 bases, the J end lost 0 bases, and 10 bases lay between the germline ends.

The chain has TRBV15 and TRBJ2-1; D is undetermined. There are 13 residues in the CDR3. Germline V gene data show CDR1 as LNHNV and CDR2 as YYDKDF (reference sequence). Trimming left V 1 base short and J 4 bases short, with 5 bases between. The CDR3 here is CATSRGGYNEQFF. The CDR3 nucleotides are TGTGCCACCAGCAGAGGAGGTTACAATGAGCAGTTCTTC.

CDR3 region: CASSLGTFRTYNEQFF. Written as DNA, the CDR3 is TGTGCCAGCAGCTTAGGGACATTTAGGACCTACAATGAGCAGTTCTTC. The J gene is TRBJ2-1, the V gene TRBV7-9; D possibly corresponds to TRBD1 (5 bases). V gave up 1 base and J gave up 2 bases, with 12 bases separating them. Germline loops: CDR1 SEHNR, CDR2 FQNEAQ (reference sequence). The CDR3 is 16 residues long.

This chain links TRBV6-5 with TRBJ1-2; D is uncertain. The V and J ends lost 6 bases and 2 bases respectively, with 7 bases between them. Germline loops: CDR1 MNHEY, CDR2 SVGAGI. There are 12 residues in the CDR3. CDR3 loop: CASRGANYGYTF. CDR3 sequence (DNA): TGTGCCAGCAGGGGCGCCAACTATGGCTACACCTTC.

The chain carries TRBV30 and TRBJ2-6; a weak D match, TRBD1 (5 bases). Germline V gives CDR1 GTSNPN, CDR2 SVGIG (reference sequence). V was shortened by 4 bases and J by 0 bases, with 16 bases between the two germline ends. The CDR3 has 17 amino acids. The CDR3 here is CAWNWGSRNSGANVLTF. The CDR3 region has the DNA TGTGCCTGGAATTGGGGCAGCCGAAACTCTGGGGCCAACGTCCTGACTTTC.

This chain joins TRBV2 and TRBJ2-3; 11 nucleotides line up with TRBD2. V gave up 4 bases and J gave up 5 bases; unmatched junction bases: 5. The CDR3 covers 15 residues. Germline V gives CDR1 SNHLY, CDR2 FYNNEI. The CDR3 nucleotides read TGTGCCAGCAGTGGGGAGCTAGCGGGGGGAGATACGCAGTATTTT. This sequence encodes CASSGELAGGDTQYF.

Here the CDR3 reads CASSFPRGTTQETQYF. The CDR3 nucleotides read TGTGCCAGCAGTTTCCCCCGCGGGACTACTCAAGAGACCCAGTACTTC. The V call is TRBV6-5, the J call TRBJ2-5; 7 bases agree with TRBD2. The CDR3 consists of 16 residues. From germline, CDR1 is MNHEY and CDR2 SVGAGI. Unmatched junction bases numbered 10, after V lost 4 bases and J lost 2 bases.

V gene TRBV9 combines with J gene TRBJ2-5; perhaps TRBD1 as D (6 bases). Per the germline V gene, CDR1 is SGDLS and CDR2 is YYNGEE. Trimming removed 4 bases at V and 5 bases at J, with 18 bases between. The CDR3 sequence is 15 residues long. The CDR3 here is CASSPRNRVHETQYF. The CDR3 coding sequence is TGTGCCAGCAGCCCCCGAAACAGGGTACACGAGACCCAGTACTTC. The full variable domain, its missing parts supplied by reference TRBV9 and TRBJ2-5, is DSGVTQTPKHLITATGQRVTLRCSPRSGDLSVYWYQQSLDQGLQFLIQYYNGEERAKGNILERFSAQQFPDLHSELNLSSLELGDSALYFCASSPRNRVHETQYFGPGTRLLVL.

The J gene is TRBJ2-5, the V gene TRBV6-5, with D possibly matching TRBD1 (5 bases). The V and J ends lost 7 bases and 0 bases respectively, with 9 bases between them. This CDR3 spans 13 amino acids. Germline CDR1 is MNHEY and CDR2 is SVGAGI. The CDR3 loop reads CASKGVYQETQYF. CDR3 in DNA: TGTGCCAGCAAAGGGGTTTACCAAGAGACCCAGTACTTC.